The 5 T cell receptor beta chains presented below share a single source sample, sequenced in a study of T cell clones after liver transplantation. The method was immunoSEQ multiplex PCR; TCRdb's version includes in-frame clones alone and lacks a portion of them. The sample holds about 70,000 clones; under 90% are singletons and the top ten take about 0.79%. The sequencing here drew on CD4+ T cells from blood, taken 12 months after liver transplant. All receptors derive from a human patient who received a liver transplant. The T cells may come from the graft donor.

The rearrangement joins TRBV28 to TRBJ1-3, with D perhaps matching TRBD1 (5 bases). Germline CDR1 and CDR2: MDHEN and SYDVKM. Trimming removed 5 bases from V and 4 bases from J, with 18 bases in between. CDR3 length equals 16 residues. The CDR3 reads CASSTDLGGLGNTIYF. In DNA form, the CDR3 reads TGTGCCAGCAGTACCGATTTGGGGGGGTTGGGAAACACCATATATTTT.

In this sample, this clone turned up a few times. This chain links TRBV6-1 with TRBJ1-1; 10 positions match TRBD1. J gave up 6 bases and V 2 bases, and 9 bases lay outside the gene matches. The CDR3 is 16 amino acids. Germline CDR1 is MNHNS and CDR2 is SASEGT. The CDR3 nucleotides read TGTGCCAGCAGTGAAAAGGCGGGACAGGGGTCGGCTGAAGCTTTCTTT. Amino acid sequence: CASSEKAGQGSAEAFF.

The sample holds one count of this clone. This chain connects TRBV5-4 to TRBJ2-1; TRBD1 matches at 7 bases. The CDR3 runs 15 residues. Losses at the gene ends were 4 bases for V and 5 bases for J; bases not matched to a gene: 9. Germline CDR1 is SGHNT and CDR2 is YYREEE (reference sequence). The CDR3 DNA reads TGTGCCAGCAGCGGCCCGACCACAGGGGACAATGAGCAGTTCTTC. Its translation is CASSGPTTGDNEQFF.

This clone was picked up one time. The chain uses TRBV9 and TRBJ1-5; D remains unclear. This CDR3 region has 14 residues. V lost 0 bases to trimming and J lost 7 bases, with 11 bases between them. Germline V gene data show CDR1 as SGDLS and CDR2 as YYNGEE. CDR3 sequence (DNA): TGTGCCAGCAGCGTAGAAGGGAGTCCCCAGCCCCAGCATTTT. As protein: CASSVEGSPQPQHF.

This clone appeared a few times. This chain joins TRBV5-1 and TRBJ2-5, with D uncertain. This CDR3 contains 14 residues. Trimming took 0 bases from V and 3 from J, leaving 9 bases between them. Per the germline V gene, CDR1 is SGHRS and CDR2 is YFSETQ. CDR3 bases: TGCGCCAGCAGCTTGGCTACGCAGAAAGAGACCCAGTACTTC. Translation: CASSLATQKETQYF.